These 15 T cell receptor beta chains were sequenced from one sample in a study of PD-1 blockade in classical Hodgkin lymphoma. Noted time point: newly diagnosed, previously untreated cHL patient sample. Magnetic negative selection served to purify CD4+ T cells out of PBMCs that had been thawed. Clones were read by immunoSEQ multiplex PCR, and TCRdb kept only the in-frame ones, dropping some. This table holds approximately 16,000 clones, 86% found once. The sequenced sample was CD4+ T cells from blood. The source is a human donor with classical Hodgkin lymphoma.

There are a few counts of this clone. The DNA for the CDR3 is TGCGCCAGCAACCCGGGACAGGGCCGGAATGAGCAGTTCTTC. Protein sequence: CASNPGQGRNEQFF. The rearrangement joins TRBV4-1 to TRBJ2-1; TRBD1 aligns across 9 bases. The CDR3 contains 14 residues. Germline assignment: CDR1 MGHRA and CDR2 YSYEKL. The V gene end was trimmed by 7 bases and the J gene end by 7 bases; junction bases not matched to a gene: 8.

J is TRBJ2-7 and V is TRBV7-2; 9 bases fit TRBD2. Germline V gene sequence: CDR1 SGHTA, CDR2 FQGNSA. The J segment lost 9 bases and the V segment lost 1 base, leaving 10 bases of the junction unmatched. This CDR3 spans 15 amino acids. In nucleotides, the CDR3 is TGTGCCAGCAGCTTAGACGGATTAGCGGGGGCCCCGCAGTACTTC. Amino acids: CASSLDGLAGAPQYF.

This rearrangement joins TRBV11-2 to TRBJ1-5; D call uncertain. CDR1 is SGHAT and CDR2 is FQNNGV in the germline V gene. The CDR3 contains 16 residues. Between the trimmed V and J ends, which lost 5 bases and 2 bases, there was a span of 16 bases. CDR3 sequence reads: CASSPTWLRGNQPQHF. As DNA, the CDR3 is TGTGCCAGCAGCCCCACCTGGCTCCGGGGCAATCAGCCCCAGCATTTT. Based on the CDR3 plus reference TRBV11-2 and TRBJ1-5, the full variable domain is EAGVAQSPRYKIIEKRQSVAFWCNPISGHATLYWYQQILGQGPKLLIQFQNNGVVDDSQLPKDRFSAERLKGVDSTLKIQPAKLEDSAVYLCASSPTWLRGNQPQHFGDGTRLSIL.

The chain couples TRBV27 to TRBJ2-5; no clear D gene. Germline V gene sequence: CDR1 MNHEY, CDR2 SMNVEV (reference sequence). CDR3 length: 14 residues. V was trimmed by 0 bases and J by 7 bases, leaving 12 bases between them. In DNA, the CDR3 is TGTGCCAGCAGTTTATCCTCGCCTTGGGGGACCCAGTACTTC. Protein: CASSLSSPWGTQYF.

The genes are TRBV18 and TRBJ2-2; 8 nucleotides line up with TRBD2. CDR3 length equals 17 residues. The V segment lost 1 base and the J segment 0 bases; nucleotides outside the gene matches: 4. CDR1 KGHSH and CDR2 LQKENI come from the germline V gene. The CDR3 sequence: CASSPQTSGPNTGELFF. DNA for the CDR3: TGTGCCAGCTCACCACAAACTAGCGGCCCGAACACCGGGGAGCTGTTTTTT.

The CDR3 nucleotides are TGTGCCAGCAGCTCGAGGGACAGGGTGACCTACAATGAGCAGTTCTTC. This encodes CASSSRDRVTYNEQFF. The chain couples TRBV5-4 to TRBJ2-1; the match to TRBD1 covers 9 bases. J gave up 2 bases and V 3 bases, and 6 bases lay outside the gene matches. The germline V gene has CDR1 SGHNT and CDR2 YYREEE (reference sequence). The CDR3 covers 16 residues.

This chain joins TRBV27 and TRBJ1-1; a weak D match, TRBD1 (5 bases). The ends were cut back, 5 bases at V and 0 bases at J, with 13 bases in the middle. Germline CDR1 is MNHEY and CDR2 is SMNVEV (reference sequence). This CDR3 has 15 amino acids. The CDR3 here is CASSPRGGMNTEAFF. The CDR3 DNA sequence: TGTGCCAGCAGTCCTCGGGGGGGAATGAACACTGAAGCTTTCTTT.

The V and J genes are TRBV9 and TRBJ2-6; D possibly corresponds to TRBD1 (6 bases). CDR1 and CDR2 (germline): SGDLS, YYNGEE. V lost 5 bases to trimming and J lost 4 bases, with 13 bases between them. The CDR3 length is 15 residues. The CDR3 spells CASSTQGTGANVLTF. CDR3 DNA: TGTGCCAGCAGTACACAGGGTACCGGGGCCAACGTCCTGACTTTC.

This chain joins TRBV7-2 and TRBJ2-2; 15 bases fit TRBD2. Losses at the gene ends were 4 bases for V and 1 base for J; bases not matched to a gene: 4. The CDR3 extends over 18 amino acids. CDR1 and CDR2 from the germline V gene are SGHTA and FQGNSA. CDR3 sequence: CASSSGGLAGGNTGELFF. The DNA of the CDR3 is TGTGCCAGCAGCTCCGGGGGACTAGCGGGAGGGAACACCGGGGAGCTGTTTTTT.

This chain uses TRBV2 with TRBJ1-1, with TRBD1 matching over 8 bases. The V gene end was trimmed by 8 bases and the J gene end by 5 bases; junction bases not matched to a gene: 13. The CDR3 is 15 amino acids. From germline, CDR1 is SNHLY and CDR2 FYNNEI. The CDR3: CASRNDRGGYTEAFF. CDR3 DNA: TGTGCCAGCCGAAACGACAGGGGAGGGTATACTGAAGCTTTCTTT.

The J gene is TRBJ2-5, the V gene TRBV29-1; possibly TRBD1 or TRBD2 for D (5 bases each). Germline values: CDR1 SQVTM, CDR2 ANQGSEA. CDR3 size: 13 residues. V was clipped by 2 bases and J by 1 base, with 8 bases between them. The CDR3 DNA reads TGCAGCGTTGAACAAGGGACCCAAGAGACCCAGTACTTC. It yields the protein CSVEQGTQETQYF.

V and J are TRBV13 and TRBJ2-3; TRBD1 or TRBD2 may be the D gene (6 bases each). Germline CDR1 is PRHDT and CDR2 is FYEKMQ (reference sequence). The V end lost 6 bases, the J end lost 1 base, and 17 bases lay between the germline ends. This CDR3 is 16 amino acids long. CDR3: CASSPLGGRGTDTQYF. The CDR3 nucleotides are TGTGCCAGCAGTCCCTTGGGGGGCCGTGGCACAGATACGCAGTATTTT.

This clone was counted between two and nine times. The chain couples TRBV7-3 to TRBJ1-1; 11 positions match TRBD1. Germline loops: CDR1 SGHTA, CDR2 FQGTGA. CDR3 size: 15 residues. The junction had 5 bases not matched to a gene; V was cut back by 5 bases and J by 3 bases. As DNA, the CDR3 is TGTGCCAGCAGCGCGGGACAGGGGGACGACACTGAAGCTTTCTTT. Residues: CASSAGQGDDTEAFF.

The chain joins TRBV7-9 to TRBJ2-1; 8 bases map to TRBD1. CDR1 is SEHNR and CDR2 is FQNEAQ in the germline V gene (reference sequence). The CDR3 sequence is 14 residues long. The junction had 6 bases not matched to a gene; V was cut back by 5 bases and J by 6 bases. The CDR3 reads CASSQQGGSNEQFF. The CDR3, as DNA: TGTGCCAGCAGCCAACAGGGGGGATCCAATGAGCAGTTCTTC.

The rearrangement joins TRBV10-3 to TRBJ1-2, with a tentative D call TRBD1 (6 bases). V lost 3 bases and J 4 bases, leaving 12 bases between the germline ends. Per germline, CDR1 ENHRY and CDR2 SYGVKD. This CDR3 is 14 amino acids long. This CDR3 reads CAISDDWGAYGYTF. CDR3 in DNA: TGTGCCATCAGTGATGATTGGGGGGCCTATGGCTACACCTTC.